The 17 T cell receptor beta chains reported below all come from one sample, sequenced in a study of T cells after somatic rescue of genetic block. Clones were sequenced by immunoSEQ multiplex PCR, and TCRdb holds only the in-frame ones, with some missing. Among more than 70,000 clones, 85% to 90% were seen once, and the ten largest hold around 1.5%. Sequencing was performed on peripheral blood mononuclear cells (PBMCs). Receptor source: a woman aged 18-29 years.

This chain links TRBV28 with TRBJ1-1; maybe TRBD1 (6 bases). The V and J ends lost 1 base and 11 bases respectively, with 23 bases between them. The CDR3 runs 16 residues. The V gene's germline CDR1 is MDHEN and CDR2 SYDVKM. Here the CDR3 DNA reads TGTGCCAGCAGTTTATACGATGGGGGCCCGGGAATTGGGGCTTTCTTT. Translation gives CASSLYDGGPGIGAFF.

V usage is TRBV29-1 and J usage is TRBJ2-1; a weak D match, TRBD2 (5 bases). Trimming removed 2 bases from V and 0 bases from J, with 14 bases in between. Germline CDR1 reads SQVTM; CDR2 reads ANQGSEA. The CDR3 spans 16 residues. CDR3 sequence: CSVELVFGSSYNEQFF. CDR3 in DNA: TGCAGCGTTGAACTCGTATTTGGGAGCTCCTACAATGAGCAGTTCTTC.

As DNA, the CDR3 is TGTGCCAGCAGTGACGGGAGCGGGGCCTACAATGAGCAGTTCTTC. It codes for CASSDGSGAYNEQFF. This chain joins TRBV6-4 and TRBJ2-1; 7 bases map to TRBD2. Losses at the gene ends were 2 bases for V and 2 bases for J; bases not matched to a gene: 3. The CDR3 is made up of 15 amino acids. Germline CDR1 and CDR2: MRHNA and SNTAGT.

V gene TRBV5-1 combines with J gene TRBJ2-6; a weak D match, TRBD1 (6 bases). This CDR3 is built from 15 residues. From germline, CDR1 is SGHRS and CDR2 YFSETQ. Deletions cut 0 bases from V and 2 bases from J, with 6 bases between. The CDR3 spells CASSLDRAGANVLTF. The CDR3 coding sequence is TGCGCCAGCAGCTTGGACAGGGCTGGGGCCAACGTCCTGACTTTC.

The V and J genes are TRBV5-1 and TRBJ2-2; no clear D. Germline CDR1 and CDR2: SGHRS and YFSETQ. This CDR3 region has 14 residues. Deletions cut 1 base from V and 0 bases from J, with 4 bases between. The CDR3 DNA is TGCGCCAGCAGCTTGACAGCGAACACCGGGGAGCTGTTTTTT. Protein product: CASSLTANTGELFF.

V and J are TRBV6-1 and TRBJ2-4; D not certain. Germline CDR1 reads MNHNS; CDR2 reads SASEGT. V lost 3 bases, J lost 0 bases, and 12 bases lay in between. CDR3 length: 16 residues. DNA of the CDR3: TGTGCCAGCAGTGATGGTGCCATACTAGCCAAAAACATTCAGTACTTC. Translation gives CASSDGAILAKNIQYF.

This chain uses TRBV19 with TRBJ1-3; 7 nucleotides align to TRBD1. This CDR3 contains 14 residues. J was trimmed by 7 bases and V by 4 bases; bases with no gene match: 7. Germline V lookup: CDR1 LNHDA, CDR2 SQIVND (reference sequence). The CDR3 DNA reads TGTGCCAGTAGTACTCCGGGACAGAGGAACACCATATATTTT. As protein: CASSTPGQRNTIYF.

The chain links TRBV5-1 to TRBJ2-7; D is unclear. The germline V gene encodes CDR1 SGHRS and CDR2 YFSETQ. This CDR3 comprises 14 residues. Trimming pared 5 bases from V and 6 bases from J, leaving 18 bases between. CDR3 loop: CASRYSYLVSEQYF. For the CDR3, the DNA is TGCGCCAGCAGGTACAGTTATTTGGTCTCCGAGCAGTACTTC.

The chain is built from TRBV28 and TRBJ1-1; TRBD1 agrees at 7 bases. The germline V gene has CDR1 MDHEN and CDR2 SYDVKM. Trimming cost V 5 bases and J 3 bases; bases outside gene matches: 12. The CDR3 has 16 residues. The CDR3 region has the DNA TGTGCCAGCAGTACCCGACAGGGAGGGACGGACACTGAAGCTTTCTTT. Amino acids: CASSTRQGGTDTEAFF.

The chain recombines TRBV19 with TRBJ2-7, with D possibly being TRBD1 (6 bases). The V gene lost 3 bases and the J gene lost 4 bases, with 10 bases spanning the gap. In germline, CDR1 is LNHDA, CDR2 SQIVND (reference sequence). The CDR3 is 13 residues long. CDR3: CASSMQGWYEQYF. CDR3 sequence (DNA): TGTGCCAGTAGTATGCAGGGGTGGTACGAGCAGTACTTC. The entire variable domain, with the rest obtained from reference TRBV19 and TRBJ2-7, is as follows: DGGITQSPKYLFRKEGQNVTLSCEQNLNHDAMYWYRQDPGQGLRLIYYSQIVNDFQKGDIAEGYSVSREKKESFPLTVTSAQKNPTAFYLCASSMQGWYEQYFGPGTRLTVT.

This chain links TRBV9 with TRBJ2-5, with 7 bases fitting TRBD2. Germline V CDR1 and CDR2: SGDLS, YYNGEE. The CDR3 length is 14 residues. With 0 bases clipped from V and 5 bases from J, the junction kept 4 bases outside the gene matches. CDR3 sequence (DNA): TGTGCCAGCAGCGTAGCGACTAGCCGGGAGACCCAGTACTTC. Translation: CASSVATSRETQYF. The full variable domain, completed using reference TRBV9 and TRBJ2-5, is DSGVTQTPKHLITATGQRVTLRCSPRSGDLSVYWYQQSLDQGLQFLIQYYNGEERAKGNILERFSAQQFPDLHSELNLSSLELGDSALYFCASSVATSRETQYFGPGTRLLVL.

The rearrangement uses TRBV11-2 and TRBJ2-2; TRBD1 agrees at 9 bases. CDR3 length: 17 residues. Germline V gene lookup returns CDR1 SGHAT and CDR2 FQNNGV. V trimming: 6 bases; J trimming: 2 bases; junction bases outside the gene matches: 10. CDR3 loop: CASRSRGQGVNTGELFF. Here the CDR3 DNA reads TGTGCCAGCAGATCTCGGGGACAGGGAGTTAACACCGGGGAGCTGTTTTTT.

J is TRBJ2-1 and V is TRBV30, with 9 bases matching TRBD2. V lost 0 bases and J lost 4; bases outside the gene matches: 7. Germline V gene data show CDR1 as GTSNPN and CDR2 as SVGIG (reference sequence). The CDR3 extends over 16 amino acids. The CDR3 spells CAWSVLASGAYNEQFF. The CDR3 DNA follows: TGTGCCTGGAGTGTACTCGCTAGCGGGGCTTACAATGAGCAGTTCTTC.

The chain carries TRBV6-5 and TRBJ1-2, with a weak D call TRBD1 (5 bases). The CDR3 runs to 14 residues. Germline V gene lookup returns CDR1 MNHEY and CDR2 SVGAGI. The V gene lost 5 bases and the J gene lost 6 bases, with 16 bases spanning the gap. CDR3 in DNA: TGTGCCAGCAGTACCTGGGACTCCCTGGATGGCTACACCTTC. Its translation is CASSTWDSLDGYTF.

The V and J genes are TRBV6-9 and TRBJ2-5; 7 bases map to TRBD1. V lost 2 bases and J lost 4; bases outside the gene matches: 13. The germline V gene encodes CDR1 MNHGY and CDR2 SVAAGI. The CDR3 extends over 17 amino acids. The CDR3 bases are TGTGCCAGCAGTTATAACCCCCCTGAAAACAGGGGAGAGACCCAGTACTTC. Translation gives CASSYNPPENRGETQYF.

This clone has only one observation. The chain links TRBV27 to TRBJ2-1; 7 positions agree with TRBD2. Germline loops: CDR1 MNHEY, CDR2 SMNVEV (reference sequence). V shed 6 bases and J 3 bases; nucleotides not matched to a gene: 11. The CDR3 contains 16 residues. The CDR3 loop reads CASSPWGGRDYNEQFF. In DNA, the CDR3 is TGTGCCAGCAGCCCCTGGGGCGGGAGAGACTACAATGAGCAGTTCTTC.

The count of this clone is one. CDR3 bases: TGTGCCAGTTCGCCGGGGCCGAACACTGAAGCTTTCTTT. As protein: CASSPGPNTEAFF. V is TRBV25-1 and J is TRBJ1-1; possibly TRBD1 for D (5 bases). Trimming shortened V by 9 bases and J by 1 base, and 12 bases separated the two germline ends. The CDR3 runs 13 residues. Germline CDR1 is MGHDK and CDR2 is SYGVNS.